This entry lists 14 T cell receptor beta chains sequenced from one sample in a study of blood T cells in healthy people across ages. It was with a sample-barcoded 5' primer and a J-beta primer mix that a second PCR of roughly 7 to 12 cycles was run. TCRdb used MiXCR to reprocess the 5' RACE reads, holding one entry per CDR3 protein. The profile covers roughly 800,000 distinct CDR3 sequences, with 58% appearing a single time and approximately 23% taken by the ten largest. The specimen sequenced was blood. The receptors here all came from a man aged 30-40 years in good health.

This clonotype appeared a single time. This CDR3 is CASSLILAGTQYF. The DNA of the CDR3 is TGTGCCAGCAGCCTCATACTAGCGGGGACGCAGTATTTT. The genes are TRBV12-3 or TRBV12-4 and TRBJ2-3; 10 bases align to TRBD2. The ends lost 6 bases at V and 9 bases at J; junction bases unmatched: 6. The CDR3 has 13 residues.

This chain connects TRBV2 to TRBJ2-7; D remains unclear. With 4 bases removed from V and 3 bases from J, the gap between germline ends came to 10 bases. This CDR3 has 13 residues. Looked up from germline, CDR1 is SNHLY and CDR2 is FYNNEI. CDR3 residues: CASSGVGFYEQYF. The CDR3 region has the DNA TGTGCCAGCAGTGGGGTAGGATTCTACGAGCAGTACTTC.

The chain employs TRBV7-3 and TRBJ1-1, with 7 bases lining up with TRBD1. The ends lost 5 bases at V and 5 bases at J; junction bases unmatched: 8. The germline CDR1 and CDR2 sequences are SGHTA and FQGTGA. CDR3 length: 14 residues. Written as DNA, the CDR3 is TGTGCCAGCAGCAGTACAGGGGTTAGGACTGAAGCTTTCTTT. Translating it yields CASSSTGVRTEAFF.

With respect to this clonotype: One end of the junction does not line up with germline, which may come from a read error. CDR3 DNA: TGTGCTAGCAGCCCCTTTGGTAGGGCCTTCGAGCAGTACTTC. Amino acids: CASSPFGRAFEQYF. The chain couples TRBV7-7 to TRBJ2-4; no reliable D call. The closer fit of TRBJ2-7 to the DNA end suggests the J call may be wrong. This CDR3 comprises 14 residues. CDR1 and CDR2 (germline): SSHAT, FNYEAQ (reference sequence).

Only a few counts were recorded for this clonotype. Written as DNA, the CDR3 is TGTGCCAGCAGCTCCAACAGGGAACCCCTCTCCTATGGCTACACCTTC. Encoded protein: CASSSNREPLSYGYTF. V and J are TRBV7-8 and TRBJ1-2; D perhaps matches TRBD1 (6 bases). The CDR3 consists of 16 residues. Germline CDR1 SGHVS, CDR2 FQNEAQ. The ends were cut back, 4 bases at V and 4 bases at J, with 19 bases in the middle.

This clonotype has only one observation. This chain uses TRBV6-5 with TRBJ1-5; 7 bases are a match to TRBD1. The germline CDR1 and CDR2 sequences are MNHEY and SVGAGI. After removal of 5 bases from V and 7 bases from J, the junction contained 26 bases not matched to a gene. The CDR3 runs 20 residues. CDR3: CASSHIPKSDIDRVEQPQHF. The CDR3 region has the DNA TGTGCCAGCAGTCACATCCCAAAATCCGACATCGACAGGGTGGAACAGCCCCAGCATTTT.

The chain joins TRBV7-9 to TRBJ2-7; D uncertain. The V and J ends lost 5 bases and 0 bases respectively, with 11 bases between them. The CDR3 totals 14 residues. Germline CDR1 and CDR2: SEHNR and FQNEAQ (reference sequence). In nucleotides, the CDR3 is TGTGCCAGCAGCGCTCCGGAGAGCTCCTACGAGCAGTACTTC. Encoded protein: CASSAPESSYEQYF.

The CDR3 region is CASSIIRAEKNTGELFF. DNA for the CDR3: TGTGCCAGTAGTATAATCCGAGCGGAAAAGAACACCGGGGAGCTGTTTTTT. The V gene is TRBV19, the J gene TRBJ2-2; perhaps TRBD2 as D (5 bases). V lost 2 bases to trimming and J lost 1 base, with 14 bases between them. The CDR3 extends over 17 amino acids. CDR1 is LNHDA, CDR2 SQIVND, per germline (reference sequence).

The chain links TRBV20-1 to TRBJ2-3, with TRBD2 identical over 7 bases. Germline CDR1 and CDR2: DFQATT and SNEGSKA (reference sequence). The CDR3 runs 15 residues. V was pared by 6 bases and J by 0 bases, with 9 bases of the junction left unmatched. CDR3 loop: CSADAGELSTDTQYF. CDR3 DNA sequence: TGCAGTGCGGATGCGGGGGAACTAAGCACAGATACGCAGTATTTT.

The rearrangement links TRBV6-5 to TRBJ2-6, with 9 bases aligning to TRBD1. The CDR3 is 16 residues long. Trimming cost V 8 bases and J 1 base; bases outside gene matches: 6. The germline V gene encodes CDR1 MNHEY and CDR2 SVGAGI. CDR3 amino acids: CASRDRVRSGANVLTF. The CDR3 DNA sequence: TGTGCCAGCCGGGACAGGGTGAGGTCTGGGGCCAACGTCCTGACTTTC.

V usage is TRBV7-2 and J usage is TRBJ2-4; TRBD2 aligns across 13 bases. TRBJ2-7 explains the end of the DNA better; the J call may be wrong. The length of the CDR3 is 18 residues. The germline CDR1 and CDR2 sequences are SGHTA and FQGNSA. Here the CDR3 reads CASSLRVGTSGKAYEQYF. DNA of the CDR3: TGTGCCAGCAGCCTAAGGGTCGGGACTAGCGGGAAAGCCTACGAGCAGTACTTC.

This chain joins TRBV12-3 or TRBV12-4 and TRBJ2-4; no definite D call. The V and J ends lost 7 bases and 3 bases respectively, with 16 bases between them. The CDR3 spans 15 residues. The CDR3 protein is CASTHFVRDKNIQYF. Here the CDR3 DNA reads TGTGCCAGCACCCACTTCGTAAGGGACAAAAACATTCAGTACTTC.

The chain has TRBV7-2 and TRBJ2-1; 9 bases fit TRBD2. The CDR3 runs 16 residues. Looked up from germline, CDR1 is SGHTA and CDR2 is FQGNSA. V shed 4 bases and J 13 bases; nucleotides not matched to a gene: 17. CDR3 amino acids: CASSWDRTSAKETQFF. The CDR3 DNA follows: TGTGCCAGCAGCTGGGACCGGACTAGCGCGAAAGAGACCCAGTTCTTC. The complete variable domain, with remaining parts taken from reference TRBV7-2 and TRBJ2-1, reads GAGVSQSPSNKVTEKGKDVELRCDPISGHTALYWYRQSLGQGLEFLIYFQGNSAPDKSGLPSDRFSAERTGGSVSTLTIQRTQQEDSAVYLCASSWDRTSAKETQFFGPGTRLTVL.

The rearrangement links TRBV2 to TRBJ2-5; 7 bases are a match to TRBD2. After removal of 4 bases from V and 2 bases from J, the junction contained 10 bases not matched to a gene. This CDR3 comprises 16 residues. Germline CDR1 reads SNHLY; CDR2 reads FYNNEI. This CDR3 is CASSGEGEQAQETQYF. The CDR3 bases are TGTGCCAGCAGTGGGGAGGGAGAGCAAGCACAAGAGACCCAGTACTTC.